This T cell receptor (beta chain) stems from a study of blood T cell repertoires in COVID-19. Study-level background: T cells, B-cell-depleted T cells, or PBMCs provided the cDNA or gDNA that served as material.

Under the authors' procedure: Nucleated cell number was recorded as an estimate derived from reference gene primer amplification. Produced via immunoSEQ multiplex PCR; TCRdb's table is partial and in-frame only. V and J calls and clone size are copied from that table; D and trimming were computed from the DNA. The sample comprises some 100,000 clones, 88% of which are singletons, and approximately 4.8% rests with the top ten. This clone was counted a few times. V lost 7 bases, J lost 7 bases, and 10 bases stayed unmatched. The germline V gene encodes CDR1 SGHTA and CDR2 FQGNSA. This CDR3 contains 15 residues.

This clonotype originated in a woman older than 75 with active COVID-19. The sequencing input was peripheral blood. The rearrangement uses TRBV7-2 and TRBJ2-2; TRBD2 agrees at 9 bases. CDR3 in amino acids: CASKAGGIIGGELFF. The CDR3 DNA follows: TGTGCCAGCAAGGCGGGAGGGATAATAGGCGGGGAGCTGTTTTTT.